A selection of T cell receptor beta chains follows, all from one sample in a study of T cell changes during pregnancy in multiple sclerosis. The assay was immunoSEQ multiplex PCR, and TCRdb's table has in-frame clones only and misses some. The sample contains about 29,000 clones, about 89% of which appear only once. The starting material was CD8+ T cells from peripheral blood mononuclear cells, obtained before pregnancy. These receptors were obtained from a female donor with multiple sclerosis, enrolled in a pregnancy study. The CDR3 runs from the conserved cysteine through the conserved F or W. D genes are given only for firm matches. Expanded clones are given a class, and other clones once, few, many or no size at all.

clone size	V gene	D gene	J gene	CDR3 DNA	CDR3 protein
-	TRBV7-2	-	TRBJ2-1	TGTGCCAGCAGCCAGTACACCTACAATGAGCAGTTCTTC	CASSQYTYNEQFF
-	TRBV5-4	-	TRBJ1-1	TGTGCCACCGGACATTTAATGAACACTGAAGCTTTCTTT	CATGHLMNTEAFF
-	TRBV28	TRBD2	TRBJ2-3	TGTGCCAGCAGTACTAAGCGGGGCTCCAATACGCAGTATTTT	CASSTKRGSNTQYF
-	TRBV4-3	TRBD1	TRBJ2-7	TGCGCCAGCAGCCAAAGACAGGGCTACGAGCAGTACTTC	CASSQRQGYEQYF
-	TRBV7-9	-	TRBJ2-6	TGTGCCAGCAGCTCCCGACACATAATCTCTGGGGCCAACGTCCTGACTTTC	CASSSRHIISGANVLTF
-	TRBV7-2	TRBD1	TRBJ1-2	TGTGCCAGCAGCCCCATGACAGGGCACTATGGCTACACCTTC	CASSPMTGHYGYTF
once	TRBV28	-	TRBJ2-5	TGTGCCAGCAGCCAGCCAGGGTCCCAAGAGACCCAGTACTTC	CASSQPGSQETQYF
-	TRBV27	TRBD1	TRBJ2-7	TGTGCCAGTTCCGGGACAGAGAACTACGAGCAGTACTTC	CASSGTENYEQYF
medium-sized	TRBV6-4	TRBD2	TRBJ2-3	TGTGCCAGCAGTACTAGCGGGAGCACAGATACGCAGTATTTT	CASSTSGSTDTQYF
-	TRBV6-5	-	TRBJ2-7	TGTGCCAGCGGCTGGTCCCCCTACGAGCAGTACTTC	CASGWSPYEQYF
-	TRBV7-9	TRBD1	TRBJ2-7	TGTGCCAGCAGCTTAAGGATTGAGGGGGCAGGATCCTACGAGCAGTACTTC	CASSLRIEGAGSYEQYF
-	TRBV7-9	TRBD1	TRBJ2-7	TGTGCCAGCAGCATCGACAGGGCCTACGAGCAGTACTTC	CASSIDRAYEQYF
-	TRBV15	-	TRBJ2-7	TGTGCCACCAGCAGAGATAGAGGCGGCAGCTACGAGCAGTACTTC	CATSRDRGGSYEQYF
-	TRBV9	-	TRBJ2-3	TGTGCCAGCAGTGGGATAGCGGACACAGATACGCAGTATTTT	CASSGIADTDTQYF
-	TRBV29-1	TRBD2	TRBJ2-7	TGCAGCGTTGAACTAGCGGACTCCTACGAGCAGTACTTC	CSVELADSYEQYF